The T cell receptor beta chain under discussion was sequenced for a study of T cell changes during pregnancy in multiple sclerosis. Many counts were recorded for this clone. Per the germline V gene, CDR1 is MNHNS and CDR2 is SASEGT. V lost 4 bases to trimming and J lost 2 bases, with 15 bases between them. The CDR3 has 16 residues. TCRdb's copy holds only in-frame clones and misses some; the assay was immunoSEQ multiplex PCR. The top ten hold 5.9% of the sample, which has roughly 45,000 clones, 85% to 95% seen once. The sequencing used CD8+ T cells from peripheral blood mononuclear cells, collected in the first trimester of pregnancy. The chain links TRBV6-1 to TRBJ2-1; possible D gene TRBD2, 6 bases. The receptor comes from a female donor with multiple sclerosis, enrolled in a pregnancy study. This chain's CDR3 is CASSVGSGDAYNEQFF. CDR3 sequence (DNA): TGTGCCAGCAGTGTAGGGTCGGGAGATGCCTACAATGAGCAGTTCTTC.